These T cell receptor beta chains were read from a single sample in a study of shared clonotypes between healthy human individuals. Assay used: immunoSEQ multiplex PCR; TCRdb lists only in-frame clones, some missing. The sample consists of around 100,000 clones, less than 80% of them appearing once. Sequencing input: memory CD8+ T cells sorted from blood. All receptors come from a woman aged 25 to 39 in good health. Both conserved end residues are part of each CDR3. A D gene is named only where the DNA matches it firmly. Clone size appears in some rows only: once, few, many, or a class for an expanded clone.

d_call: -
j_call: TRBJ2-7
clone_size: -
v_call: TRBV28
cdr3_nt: TGTGCCAGCAGTCCCCACGGAAGAACCTACGAGCAGTACTTC
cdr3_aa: CASSPHGRTYEQYF

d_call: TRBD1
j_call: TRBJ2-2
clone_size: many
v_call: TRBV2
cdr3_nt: TGTGCCAGAAAGGGGGCAGCGAACACCGGGGAGCTGTTTTTT
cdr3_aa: CARKGAANTGELFF

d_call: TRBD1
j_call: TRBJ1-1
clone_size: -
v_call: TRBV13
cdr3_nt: TGTGCCAGCAGCCTTTCAGGACAGGGGAACACTGAAGCTTTCTTT
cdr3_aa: CASSLSGQGNTEAFF

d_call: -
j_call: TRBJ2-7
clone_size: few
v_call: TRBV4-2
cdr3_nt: TGTGCCAGCGGACCCTCCTACGAGCAGTACTTC
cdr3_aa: CASGPSYEQYF

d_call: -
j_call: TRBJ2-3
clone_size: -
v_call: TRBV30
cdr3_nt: TGTGCCTGGAATTCAGGGGCGAACACAGATACGCAGTATTTT
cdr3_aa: CAWNSGANTDTQYF

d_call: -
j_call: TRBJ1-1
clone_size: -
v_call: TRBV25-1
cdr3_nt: TGTGCCATCCACCCGAGGGAGGGTGAAGCTTTCTTT
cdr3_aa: CAIHPREGEAFF

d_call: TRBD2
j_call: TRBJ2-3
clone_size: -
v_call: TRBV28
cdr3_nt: TGTGCCAGCAGTTTCGAACTAGCGGGAGGGCCTAAGGATACGCAGTATTTT
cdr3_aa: CASSFELAGGPKDTQYF

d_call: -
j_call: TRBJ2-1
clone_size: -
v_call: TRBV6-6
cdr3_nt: TGTGCCAGCAGTTATAGGGACTCAGGGATCTACAATGAGCAGTTCTTC
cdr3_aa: CASSYRDSGIYNEQFF

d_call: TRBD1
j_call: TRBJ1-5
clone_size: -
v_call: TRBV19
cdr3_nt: TGTGCCAGTAGTATTGGGGACAGCCTCAATCAGCCCCAGCATTTT
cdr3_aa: CASSIGDSLNQPQHF

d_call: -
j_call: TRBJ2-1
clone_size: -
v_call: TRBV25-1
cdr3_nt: TGTGCCAGCAGTGACCCCGACAGAGACCCACCATACAATGAGCAGTTCTTC
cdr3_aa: CASSDPDRDPPYNEQFF

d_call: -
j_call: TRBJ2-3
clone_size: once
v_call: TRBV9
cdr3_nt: TGTGCCAGCAGTGCAAACACAGATACGCAGTATTTT
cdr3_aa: CASSANTDTQYF

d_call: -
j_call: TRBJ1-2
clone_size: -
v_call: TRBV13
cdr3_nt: TGTGCCAGCAGCTTAGAAGGAGCCAACAGTGGCTACACCTTC
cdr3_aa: CASSLEGANSGYTF

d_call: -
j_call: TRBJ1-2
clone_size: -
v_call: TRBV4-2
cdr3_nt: TGTGCCAGCAGCCAAAGTCAAGGGAGCTACACCTTC
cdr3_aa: CASSQSQGSYTF

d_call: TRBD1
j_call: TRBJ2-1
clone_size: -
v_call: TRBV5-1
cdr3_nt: TGCGCCAGCAGCTTGGGATTGATGGGGACCGGGACAGGGGCGACGAATGAGCAGTTCTTC
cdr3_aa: CASSLGLMGTGTGATNEQFF

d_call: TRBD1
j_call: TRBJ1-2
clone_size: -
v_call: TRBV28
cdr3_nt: TGTGCCAGCAGTTCTGGACAGGGGAGGGTTGGCTACACCTTC
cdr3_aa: CASSSGQGRVGYTF

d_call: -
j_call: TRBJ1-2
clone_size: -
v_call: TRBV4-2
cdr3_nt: TGTGCCAGCAGCCAAGATGAAGGACAGTATGGCTACACCTTC
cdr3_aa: CASSQDEGQYGYTF

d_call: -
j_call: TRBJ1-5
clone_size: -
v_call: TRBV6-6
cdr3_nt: TGTGCCAGCAGTTACTCGAACTGGGGGGGCAATCAGCCCCAGCATTTT
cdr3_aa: CASSYSNWGGNQPQHF

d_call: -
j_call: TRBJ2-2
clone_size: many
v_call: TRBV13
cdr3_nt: TGTGCCAGCAGCTTATGGGTAGACGGGGAGCTGTTTTTT
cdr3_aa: CASSLWVDGELFF

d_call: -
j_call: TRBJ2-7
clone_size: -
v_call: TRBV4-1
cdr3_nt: TGCGCCAGCAGCGAGCCAGGTTCCCACGAGCAGTACTTC
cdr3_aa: CASSEPGSHEQYF

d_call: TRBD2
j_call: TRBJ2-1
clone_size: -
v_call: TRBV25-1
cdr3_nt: TGTGCCAGCAGTGGGGAATCCCTAGCGGAAAGATACAATGAGCAGTTCTTC
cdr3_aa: CASSGESLAERYNEQFF

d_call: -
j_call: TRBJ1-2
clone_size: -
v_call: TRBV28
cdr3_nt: TGTGCCAGCAGTCTCACCCACGGGACGGCATATGGCTACACCTTC
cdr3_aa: CASSLTHGTAYGYTF

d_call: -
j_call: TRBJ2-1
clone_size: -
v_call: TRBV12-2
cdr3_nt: TGTGCAAGTCGCTTAGTTCGAGCGGACTGCTCCTACAATGAGCAGTTCTTC
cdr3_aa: CASRLVRADCSYNEQFF

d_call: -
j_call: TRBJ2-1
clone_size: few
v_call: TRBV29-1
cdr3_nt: TGCACCACGGGGTCGGGAGAGTGGTATGAGCAGTTCTTC
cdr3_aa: CTTGSGEWYEQFF

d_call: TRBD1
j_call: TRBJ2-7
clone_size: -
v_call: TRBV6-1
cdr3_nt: TGTGCCAGCGGATGGGACAGCAGCTCATACGAGCAGTACTTC
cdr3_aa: CASGWDSSSYEQYF

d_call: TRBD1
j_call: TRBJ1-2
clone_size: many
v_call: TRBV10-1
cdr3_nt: TGCGCCAGCAGCCGGGACAGGAACTATGGCTACACCTTC
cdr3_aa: CASSRDRNYGYTF

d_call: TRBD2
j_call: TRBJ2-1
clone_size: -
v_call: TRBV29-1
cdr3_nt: TGCAGCGTTGAGGGACTAGCGGGAGGGCCGAGCTACAATGAGCAGTTCTTC
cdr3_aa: CSVEGLAGGPSYNEQFF